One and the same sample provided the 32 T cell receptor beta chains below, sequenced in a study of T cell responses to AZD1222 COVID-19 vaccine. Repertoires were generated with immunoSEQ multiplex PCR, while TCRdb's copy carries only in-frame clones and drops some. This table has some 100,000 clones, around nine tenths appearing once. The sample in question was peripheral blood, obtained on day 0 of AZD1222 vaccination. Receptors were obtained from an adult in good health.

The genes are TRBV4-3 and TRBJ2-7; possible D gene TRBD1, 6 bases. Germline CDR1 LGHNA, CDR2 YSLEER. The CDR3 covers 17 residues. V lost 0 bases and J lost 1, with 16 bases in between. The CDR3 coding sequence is TGCGCCAGCAGCCAAGACTTACAGGGTCCAATATCCTACGAGCAGTACTTC. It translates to CASSQDLQGPISYEQYF.

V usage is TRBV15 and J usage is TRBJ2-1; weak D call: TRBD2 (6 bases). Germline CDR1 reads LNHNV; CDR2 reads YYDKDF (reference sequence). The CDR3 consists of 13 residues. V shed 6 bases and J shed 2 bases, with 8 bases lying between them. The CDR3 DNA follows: TGTGCCACCAGTACTAGCACCTACAATGAGCAGTTCTTC. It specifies CATSTSTYNEQFF.

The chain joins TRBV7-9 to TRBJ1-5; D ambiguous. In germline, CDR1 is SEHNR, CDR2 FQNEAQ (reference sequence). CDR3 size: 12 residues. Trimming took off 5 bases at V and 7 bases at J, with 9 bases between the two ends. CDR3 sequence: CASSDGGQPQHF. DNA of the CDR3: TGTGCCAGCAGCGACGGAGGGCAGCCCCAGCATTTT.

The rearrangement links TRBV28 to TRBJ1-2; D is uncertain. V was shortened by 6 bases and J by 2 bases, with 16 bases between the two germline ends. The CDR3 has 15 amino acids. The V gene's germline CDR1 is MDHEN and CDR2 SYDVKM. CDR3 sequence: CASSLPRGGNYGYTF. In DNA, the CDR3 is TGTGCCAGCAGCTTACCCCGAGGAGGAAACTATGGCTACACCTTC.

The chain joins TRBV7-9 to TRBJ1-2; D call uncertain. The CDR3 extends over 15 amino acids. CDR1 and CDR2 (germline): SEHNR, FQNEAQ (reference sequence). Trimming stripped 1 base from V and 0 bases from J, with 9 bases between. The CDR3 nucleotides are TGTGCCAGCAGCTTAGTTAACGAGGCTAACTATGGCTACACCTTC. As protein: CASSLVNEANYGYTF.

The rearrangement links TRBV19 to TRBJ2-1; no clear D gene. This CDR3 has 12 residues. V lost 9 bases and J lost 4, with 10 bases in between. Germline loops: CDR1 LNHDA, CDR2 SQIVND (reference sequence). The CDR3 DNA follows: TGTGCCAGGAACTCCAGATACAATGAGCAGTTCTTC. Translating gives CARNSRYNEQFF.

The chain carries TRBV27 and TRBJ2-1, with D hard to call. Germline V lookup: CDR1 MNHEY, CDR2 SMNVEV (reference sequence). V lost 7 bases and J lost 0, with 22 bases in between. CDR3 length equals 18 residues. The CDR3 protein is CASKPKTRRLSSYNEQFF. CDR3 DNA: TGTGCCAGCAAGCCAAAGACAAGAAGATTAAGCTCCTACAATGAGCAGTTCTTC.

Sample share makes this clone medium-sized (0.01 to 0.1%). CDR3 amino acids: CASSFATPRVQGGPQHF. Written as DNA, the CDR3 is TGCGCCAGCAGCTTTGCAACCCCTCGGGTACAGGGTGGGCCCCAGCATTTT. This rearrangement joins TRBV5-1 to TRBJ1-5, with TRBD1 as a possible D gene (6 bases). The CDR3 length is 17 residues. Trimming left V 2 bases short and J 9 bases short, with 24 bases between. Germline CDR1 reads SGHRS; CDR2 reads YFSETQ.

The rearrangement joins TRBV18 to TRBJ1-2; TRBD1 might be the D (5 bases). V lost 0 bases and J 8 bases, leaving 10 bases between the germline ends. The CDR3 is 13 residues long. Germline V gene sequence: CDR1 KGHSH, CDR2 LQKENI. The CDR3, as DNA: TGTGCCAGCTCACCACCGCAAGGGGACGGCTACACCTTC. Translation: CASSPPQGDGYTF.

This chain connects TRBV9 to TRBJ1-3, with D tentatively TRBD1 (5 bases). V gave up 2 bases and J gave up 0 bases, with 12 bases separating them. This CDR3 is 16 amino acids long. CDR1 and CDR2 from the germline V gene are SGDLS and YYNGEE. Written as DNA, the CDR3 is TGTGCCAGCAGCGTGAGGGACGGCATCTCTGGAAACACCATATATTTT. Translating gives CASSVRDGISGNTIYF.

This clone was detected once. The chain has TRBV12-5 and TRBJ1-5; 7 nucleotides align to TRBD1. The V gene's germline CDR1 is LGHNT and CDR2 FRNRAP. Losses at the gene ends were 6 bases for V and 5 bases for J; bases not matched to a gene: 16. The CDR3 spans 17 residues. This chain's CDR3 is CASGPSGPGQNYQPQHF. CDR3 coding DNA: TGTGCTAGTGGCCCTTCGGGCCCGGGACAGAATTATCAGCCCCAGCATTTT. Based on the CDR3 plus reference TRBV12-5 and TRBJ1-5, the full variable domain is DARVTQTPRHKVTEMGQEVTMRCQPILGHNTVFWYRQTMMQGLELLAYFRNRAPLDDSGMPKDRFSAEMPDATLATLKIQPSEPRDSAVYFCASGPSGPGQNYQPQHFGDGTRLSIL.

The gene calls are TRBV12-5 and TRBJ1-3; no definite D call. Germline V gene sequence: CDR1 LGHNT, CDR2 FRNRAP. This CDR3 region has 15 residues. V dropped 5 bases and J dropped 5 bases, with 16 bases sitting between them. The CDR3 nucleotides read TGTGCTAGTGGTCCCGGCAGTCCAAGCAGAAACACCATATATTTT. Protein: CASGPGSPSRNTIYF.

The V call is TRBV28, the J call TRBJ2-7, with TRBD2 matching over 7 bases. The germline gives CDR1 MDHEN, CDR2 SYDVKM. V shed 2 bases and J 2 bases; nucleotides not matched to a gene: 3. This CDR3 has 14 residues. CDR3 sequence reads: CASSLTGGPYEQYF. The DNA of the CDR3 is TGTGCCAGCAGTTTAACGGGAGGTCCCTACGAGCAGTACTTC.

The CDR3 loop reads CASSSGTGGTEAFF. Here the CDR3 DNA reads TGCGCCAGCAGCTCTGGGACAGGGGGAACTGAAGCTTTCTTT. The V gene is TRBV5-1, the J gene TRBJ1-1; 11 nucleotides align to TRBD1. The germline V gene has CDR1 SGHRS and CDR2 YFSETQ. CDR3 size: 14 residues. V was pared by 3 bases and J by 5 bases, with 3 bases of the junction left unmatched.

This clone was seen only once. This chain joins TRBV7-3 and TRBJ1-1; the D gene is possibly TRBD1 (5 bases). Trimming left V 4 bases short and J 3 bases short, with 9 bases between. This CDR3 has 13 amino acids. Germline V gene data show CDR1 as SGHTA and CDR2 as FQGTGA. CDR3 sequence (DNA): TGTGCCAGCAGCTCAGGGTGGGACACTGAAGCTTTCTTT. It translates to CASSSGWDTEAFF.

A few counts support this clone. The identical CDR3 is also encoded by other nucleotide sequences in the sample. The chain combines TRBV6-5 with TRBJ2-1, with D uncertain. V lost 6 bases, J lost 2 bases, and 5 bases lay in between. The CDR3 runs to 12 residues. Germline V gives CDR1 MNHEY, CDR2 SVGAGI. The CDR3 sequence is CASSRPYNEQFF. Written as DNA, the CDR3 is TGTGCCAGCAGCAGACCCTACAATGAGCAGTTCTTC.

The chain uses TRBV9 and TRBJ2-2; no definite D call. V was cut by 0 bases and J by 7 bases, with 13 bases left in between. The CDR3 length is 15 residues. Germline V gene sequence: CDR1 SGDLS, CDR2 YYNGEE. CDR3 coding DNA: TGTGCCAGCAGCGTAGCGCCAGTCGTGGACGGGGAGCTGTTTTTT. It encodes CASSVAPVVDGELFF.

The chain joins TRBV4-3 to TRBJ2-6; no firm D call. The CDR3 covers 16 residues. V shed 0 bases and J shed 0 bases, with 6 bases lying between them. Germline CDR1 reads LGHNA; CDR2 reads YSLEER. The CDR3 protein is CASSQDGHSGANVLTF. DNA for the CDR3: TGCGCCAGCAGCCAAGATGGTCACTCTGGGGCCAACGTCCTGACTTTC.

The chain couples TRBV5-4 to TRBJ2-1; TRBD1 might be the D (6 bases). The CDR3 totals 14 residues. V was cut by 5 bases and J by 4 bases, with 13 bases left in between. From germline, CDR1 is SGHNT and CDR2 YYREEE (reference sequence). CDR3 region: CASRPRQEYNEQFF. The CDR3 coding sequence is TGTGCCAGCAGGCCCCGACAGGAGTACAATGAGCAGTTCTTC.

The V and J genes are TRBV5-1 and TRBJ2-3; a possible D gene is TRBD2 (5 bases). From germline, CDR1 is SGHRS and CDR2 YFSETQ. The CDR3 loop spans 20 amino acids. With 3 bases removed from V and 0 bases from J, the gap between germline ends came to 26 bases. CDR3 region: CASSSRPPFPGKASTDTQYF. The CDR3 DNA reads TGCGCCAGCAGCTCAAGACCGCCGTTCCCGGGGAAAGCTAGCACAGATACGCAGTATTTT.

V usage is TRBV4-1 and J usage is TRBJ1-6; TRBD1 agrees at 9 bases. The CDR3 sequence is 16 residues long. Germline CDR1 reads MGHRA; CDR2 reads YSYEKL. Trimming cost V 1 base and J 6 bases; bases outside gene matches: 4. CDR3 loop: CASSQAPGQGNSPLHF. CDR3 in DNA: TGCGCCAGCAGCCAAGCCCCGGGACAGGGTAATTCACCCCTCCACTTT.

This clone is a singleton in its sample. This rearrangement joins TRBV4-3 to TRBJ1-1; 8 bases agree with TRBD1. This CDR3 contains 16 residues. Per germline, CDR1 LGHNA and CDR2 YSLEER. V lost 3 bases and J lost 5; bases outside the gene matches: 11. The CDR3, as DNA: TGCGCCAGCAGCCAGAGTCCGGGACAGGCGGGAACTGAAGCTTTCTTT. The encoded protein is CASSQSPGQAGTEAFF.

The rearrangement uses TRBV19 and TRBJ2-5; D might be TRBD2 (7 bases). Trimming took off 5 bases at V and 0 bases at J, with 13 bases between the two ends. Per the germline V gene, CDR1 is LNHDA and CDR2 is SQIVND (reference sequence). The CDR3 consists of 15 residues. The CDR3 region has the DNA TGTGCCAGTAGTCATGGGGGGGCCAACCAAGAGACCCAGTACTTC. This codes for CASSHGGANQETQYF.

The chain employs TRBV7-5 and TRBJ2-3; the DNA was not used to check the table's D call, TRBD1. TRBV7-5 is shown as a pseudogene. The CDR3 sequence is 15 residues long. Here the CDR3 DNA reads TGTGCCAGAAGCTTCTCACAGGGGTCATCAGATACGCAGTATTTT. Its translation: CARSFSQGSSDTQYF.

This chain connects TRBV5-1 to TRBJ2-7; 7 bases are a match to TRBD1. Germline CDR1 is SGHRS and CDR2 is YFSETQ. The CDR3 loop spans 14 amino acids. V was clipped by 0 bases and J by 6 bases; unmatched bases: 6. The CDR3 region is CASSLGTGISEQYF. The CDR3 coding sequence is TGCGCCAGCAGCTTGGGGACAGGCATCTCCGAGCAGTACTTC.

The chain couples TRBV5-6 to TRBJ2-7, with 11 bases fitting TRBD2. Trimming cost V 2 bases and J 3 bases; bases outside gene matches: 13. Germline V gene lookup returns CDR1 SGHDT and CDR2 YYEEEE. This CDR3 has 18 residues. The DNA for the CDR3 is TGTGCCAGCAGCTTCGGTTTGGGCTCCGGGACTAGCGGCTACGAGCAGTACTTC. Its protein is CASSFGLGSGTSGYEQYF. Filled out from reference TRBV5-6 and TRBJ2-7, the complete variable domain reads DAGVTQSPTHLIKTRGQQVTLRCSPKSGHDTVSWYQQALGQGPQFIFQYYEEEERQRGNFPDRFSGHQFPNYSSELNVNALLLGDSALYLCASSFGLGSGTSGYEQYFGPGTRLTVT.

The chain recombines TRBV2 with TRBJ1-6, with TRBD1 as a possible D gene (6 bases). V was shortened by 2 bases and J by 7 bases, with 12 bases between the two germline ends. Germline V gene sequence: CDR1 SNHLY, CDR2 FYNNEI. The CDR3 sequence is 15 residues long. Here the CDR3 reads CASSEQGSRNSPLHF. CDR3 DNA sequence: TGTGCCAGCAGTGAACAGGGGAGCAGGAATTCACCCCTCCACTTT. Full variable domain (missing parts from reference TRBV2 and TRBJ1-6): EPEVTQTPSHQVTQMGQEVILRCVPISNHLYFYWYRQILGQKVEFLVSFYNNEISEKSEIFDDQFSVERPDGSNFTLKIRSTKLEDSAMYFCASSEQGSRNSPLHFGNGTRLTVT.

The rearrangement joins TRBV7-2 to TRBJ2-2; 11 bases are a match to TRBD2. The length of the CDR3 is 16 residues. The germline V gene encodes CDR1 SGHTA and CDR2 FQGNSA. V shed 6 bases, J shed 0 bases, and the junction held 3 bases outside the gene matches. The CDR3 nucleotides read TGTGCCAGCAGTTCGACTAGCGGGGCGAACACCGGGGAGCTGTTTTTT. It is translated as CASSSTSGANTGELFF.

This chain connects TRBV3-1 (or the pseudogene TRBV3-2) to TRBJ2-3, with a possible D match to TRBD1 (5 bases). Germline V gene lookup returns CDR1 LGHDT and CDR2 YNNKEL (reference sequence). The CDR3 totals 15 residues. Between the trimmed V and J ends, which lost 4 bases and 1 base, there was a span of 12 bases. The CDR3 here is CASSPQEGGTDTQYF. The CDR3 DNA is TGTGCCAGCAGCCCCCAGGAAGGGGGCACAGATACGCAGTATTTT.

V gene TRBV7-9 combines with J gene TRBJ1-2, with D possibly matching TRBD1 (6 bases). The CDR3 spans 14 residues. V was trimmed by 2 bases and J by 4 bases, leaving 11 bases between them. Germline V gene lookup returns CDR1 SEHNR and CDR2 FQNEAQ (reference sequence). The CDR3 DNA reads TGTGCCAGCAGCTTAACAGGGTATGCCTATGGCTACACCTTC. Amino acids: CASSLTGYAYGYTF.

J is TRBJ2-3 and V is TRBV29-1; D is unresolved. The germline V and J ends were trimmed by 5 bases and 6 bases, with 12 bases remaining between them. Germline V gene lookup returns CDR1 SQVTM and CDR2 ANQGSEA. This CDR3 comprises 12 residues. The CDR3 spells CSVLSAPDTQYF. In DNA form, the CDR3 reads TGCAGCGTTCTCTCGGCGCCGGATACGCAGTATTTT.

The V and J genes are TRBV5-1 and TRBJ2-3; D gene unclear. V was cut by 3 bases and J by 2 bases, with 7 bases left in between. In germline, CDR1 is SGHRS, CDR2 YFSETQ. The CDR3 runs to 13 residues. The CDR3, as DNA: TGCGCCAGCAGCTCCTCCAACACAGATACGCAGTATTTT. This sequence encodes CASSSSNTDTQYF.